This note documents a single TCR beta chain sequence. Antigen specificity is unknown. This sample is drawn from a study of cytomegalovirus exposure and HLA in healthy donors. Study at large: Roughly 80 million unique TCRs from HLA-typed donors made up an early data release.

The study, taken as a whole, reports: Association of a missense DCLRE1C variant with TCR beta V- and J-gene trimming was reported in a later analysis.

It was with 60 Vbeta and 13 Jbeta primers that the PCR ran. Clones were read by immunoSEQ multiplex PCR, and TCRdb kept only the in-frame ones, dropping some. The table includes 120,000 or so clones, less than 80% detected once. Germline V lookup: CDR1 SNHLY, CDR2 FYNNEI. The length of the CDR3 is 15 residues. Trimming took off 4 bases at V and 3 bases at J, with 13 bases between the two ends. Material: PBMCs. This sequence originates from a man aged 25-45 years in good health and CMV-seronegative. The rearrangement uses TRBV2 and TRBJ2-4; D uncertain. The CDR3: CASSVAQQHKNIQYF. DNA for the CDR3: TGTGCCAGCAGTGTTGCACAGCAGCACAAAAACATTCAGTACTTC.